The 17 T cell receptor beta chains in this list originate from one sample, sequenced in a study of a mutant IDH1 vaccine in newly diagnosed glioma. These receptors are not linked to any known antigen. This table comes from immunoSEQ multiplex PCR, and its TCRdb copy is limited to in-frame clones, with some not included. The sample lists approximately 27,000 clones; around 92% were seen once. Time point described: week 5, during vaccination. Topical imiquimod accompanied each vaccine dose, which consisted of 300 ug of mutant IDH1 20-mer peptide. This specimen was PBMCs, taken from a glioma patient whose treatment included an IDH1 peptide vaccine. The origin of the receptors is a man between 18 and 35 years old with glioma.

CDR3 sequence reads: CASSQDILSGKFYEQYF. The DNA for the CDR3 is TGCGCCAGCAGCCAAGATATATTAAGCGGGAAGTTCTACGAGCAGTACTTC. This rearrangement joins TRBV4-1 to TRBJ2-7, with TRBD2 matching over 7 bases. V trimming: 0 bases; J trimming: 3 bases; junction bases outside the gene matches: 11. The CDR3 loop spans 17 amino acids. Germline V lookup: CDR1 MGHRA, CDR2 YSYEKL.

This chain joins TRBV19 and TRBJ2-7; perhaps TRBD2 as D (5 bases). With 1 base removed from V and 0 bases from J, the gap between germline ends came to 10 bases. CDR1 LNHDA and CDR2 SQIVND come from the germline V gene (reference sequence). The CDR3 spans 15 residues. CDR3 in amino acids: CASSIVPGNSYEQYF. CDR3 DNA sequence: TGTGCCAGTAGTATAGTGCCCGGGAACTCCTACGAGCAGTACTTC.

There are a few counts of this clone. The chain carries TRBV27 and TRBJ2-7; the match to TRBD1 covers 9 bases. The CDR3 totals 15 residues. V shed 4 bases, J shed 2 bases, and the junction held 6 bases outside the gene matches. CDR1 is MNHEY and CDR2 is SMNVEV in the germline V gene (reference sequence). The CDR3 DNA follows: TGTGCCAGCAGTTATGTTGGGACAGGGACCTACGAGCAGTACTTC. The encoded protein is CASSYVGTGTYEQYF.

The chain couples TRBV6-5 to TRBJ2-7; 9 bases are a match to TRBD1. CDR1 and CDR2 from the germline V gene are MNHEY and SVGAGI. The CDR3 totals 15 residues. V shed 6 bases and J 0 bases; nucleotides not matched to a gene: 6. This CDR3 reads CASSPDRGSSYEQYF. The CDR3 DNA follows: TGTGCCAGCAGCCCTGACAGGGGGAGCTCCTACGAGCAGTACTTC.

This sequence joins TRBV6-5 and TRBJ1-5, with no clear D. The CDR3 length is 13 residues. V was clipped by 2 bases and J by 2 bases, with 4 bases between them. The germline gives CDR1 MNHEY, CDR2 SVGAGI. CDR3 protein: CASSYGGNQPQHF. The CDR3 region has the DNA TGTGCCAGCAGTTACGGGGGCAATCAGCCCCAGCATTTT.

This chain connects TRBV4-3 to TRBJ1-6; unclear D gene. Trimming removed 4 bases at V and 0 bases at J, with 10 bases between. The CDR3 is 16 residues long. Germline CDR1 LGHNA, CDR2 YSLEER. The CDR3 bases are TGCGCCAGCAGCCGCCTTAGTAGCTCCTATAATTCACCCCTCCACTTT. Protein sequence: CASSRLSSSYNSPLHF.

The chain joins TRBV5-6 to TRBJ2-5; 8 nucleotides line up with TRBD1. There are 16 residues in the CDR3. Looked up from germline, CDR1 is SGHDT and CDR2 is YYEEEE. With V trimmed by 2 bases and J by 1 base, 7 bases remained unmatched. As DNA, the CDR3 is TGTGCCAGCAGCTTTCTATCCGGACAGGGCCAAGAGACCCAGTACTTC. Its protein is CASSFLSGQGQETQYF.

The chain carries TRBV27 and TRBJ2-7; perhaps TRBD2 as D (6 bases). V dropped 6 bases and J dropped 0 bases, with 15 bases sitting between them. Germline V CDR1 and CDR2: MNHEY, SMNVEV (reference sequence). This CDR3 is 15 amino acids long. CDR3: CASSPAGASSYEQYF. CDR3 nucleotides: TGTGCCAGCAGCCCAGCGGGCGCAAGCTCCTACGAGCAGTACTTC.

The chain links TRBV29-1 to TRBJ1-1, with 9 bases that match TRBD1. Germline V gene data show CDR1 as SQVTM and CDR2 as ANQGSEA. V lost 5 bases, J lost 10 bases, and 11 bases stayed unmatched. The CDR3 is made up of 13 amino acids. CDR3 coding DNA: TGCAGCGTTCAACCCGGGACAGGGAAAGGAGCTTTCTTT. Protein product: CSVQPGTGKGAFF.

In this sample, this clone turned up a few times. This chain uses TRBV2 with TRBJ1-5; D is undetermined. The germline V and J ends were trimmed by 4 bases and 7 bases, with 8 bases remaining between them. CDR3 length: 12 amino acids. Per germline, CDR1 SNHLY and CDR2 FYNNEI. The DNA for the CDR3 is TGTGCCAGCAGTGCTTTTGGCCAGCCCCAGCATTTT. Its protein product is CASSAFGQPQHF.

The rearrangement links TRBV5-1 to TRBJ1-2; D not resolved. Germline V gene sequence: CDR1 SGHRS, CDR2 YFSETQ. There are 16 residues in the CDR3. V lost 5 bases to trimming and J lost 2 bases, with 19 bases between them. The DNA for the CDR3 is TGCGCCAGCAGGCCCTTTATGGGATTGGCCAACTATGGCTACACCTTC. Translating gives CASRPFMGLANYGYTF.

V gene TRBV6-6 combines with J gene TRBJ1-1; 9 nucleotides align to TRBD1. Germline V gene lookup returns CDR1 MNHNY and CDR2 SVGAGI (reference sequence). The CDR3 contains 15 residues. After removal of 0 bases from V and 5 bases from J, the junction contained 4 bases not matched to a gene. CDR3 sequence: CASSYSTGGGTEAFF. Written as DNA, the CDR3 is TGTGCCAGCAGTTACTCGACAGGGGGAGGAACTGAAGCTTTCTTT.

CDR3 residues: CASSTAGTGSEKLFF. The CDR3 nucleotides read TGTGCCAGTAGCACGGCAGGGACAGGCTCTGAAAAACTGTTTTTT. The chain couples TRBV19 to TRBJ1-4; TRBD1 agrees at 8 bases. Losses at the gene ends were 6 bases for V and 7 bases for J; bases not matched to a gene: 10. This CDR3 is built from 15 residues. Germline V gene data show CDR1 as LNHDA and CDR2 as SQIVND (reference sequence).

The chain joins TRBV7-2 to TRBJ2-5; D not resolved. V lost 6 bases and J lost 4, with 6 bases in between. Per germline, CDR1 SGHTA and CDR2 FQGNSA. The CDR3 spans 11 residues. CDR3 amino acids: CASRNTETQYF. DNA for the CDR3: TGTGCCAGCAGGAATACAGAGACCCAGTACTTC.

The CDR3 DNA sequence: TGTGCCAGCAGTTACGGGACAACGAACACCGGGGAGCTGTTTTTT. Its translation: CASSYGTTNTGELFF. J is TRBJ2-2 and V is TRBV6-5; D might be TRBD1 (6 bases). Germline CDR1 reads MNHEY; CDR2 reads SVGAGI. The V end lost 2 bases, the J end lost 0 bases, and 7 bases lay between the germline ends. The CDR3 contains 15 residues.

The chain has TRBV4-2 and TRBJ1-5; a weak D match, TRBD1 (5 bases). The V gene's germline CDR1 is LGHNA and CDR2 YNFKEQ. The V gene lost 4 bases and the J gene lost 1 base, with 11 bases spanning the gap. The CDR3 loop spans 15 amino acids. The CDR3 bases are TGTGCCAGCAGCCCCGACAGAGGAAGCAATCAGCCCCAGCATTTT. Its protein product is CASSPDRGSNQPQHF.

V is TRBV5-1 and J is TRBJ2-2; the D gene is possibly TRBD1 (6 bases). V was pared by 2 bases and J by 1 base, with 12 bases between. Germline loops: CDR1 SGHRS, CDR2 YFSETQ. The CDR3 extends over 16 amino acids. This CDR3 reads CASSFGPQGNTGELFF. The DNA for the CDR3 is TGCGCCAGCAGCTTCGGTCCACAGGGGAACACCGGGGAGCTGTTTTTT.